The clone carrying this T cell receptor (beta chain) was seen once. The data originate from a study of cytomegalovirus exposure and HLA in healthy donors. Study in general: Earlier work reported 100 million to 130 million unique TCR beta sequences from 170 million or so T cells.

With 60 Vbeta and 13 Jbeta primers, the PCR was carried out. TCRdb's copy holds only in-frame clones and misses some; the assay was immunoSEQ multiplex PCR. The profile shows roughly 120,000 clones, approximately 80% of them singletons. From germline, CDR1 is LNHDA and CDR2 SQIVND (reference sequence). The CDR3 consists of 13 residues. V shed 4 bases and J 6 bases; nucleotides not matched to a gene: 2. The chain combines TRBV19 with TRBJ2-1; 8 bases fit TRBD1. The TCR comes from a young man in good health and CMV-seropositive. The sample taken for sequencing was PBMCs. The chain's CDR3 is CASSTGQVNEQFF. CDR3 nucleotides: TGTGCCAGTAGTACGGGACAGGTCAATGAGCAGTTCTTC.